Presented here are 17 T cell receptor beta chains from one specimen sequenced in a study of T cells in narcolepsy. This table comes from immunoSEQ multiplex PCR, and its TCRdb copy is limited to in-frame clones, with some not included. The table has roughly 15,000 clones, 85% seen once; the top ten hold roughly 34%. Sample: memory (CD45RA-) CD4+ T cells from blood. All receptors derive from a human donor in good health.

V and J are TRBV25-1 and TRBJ1-2, with D possibly TRBD1 on 6 matching bases. V was trimmed by 7 bases and J by 11 bases, leaving 17 bases between them. Per germline, CDR1 MGHDK and CDR2 SYGVNS. This CDR3 has 12 residues. CDR3: CASKGPGTRYTF. In DNA form, the CDR3 reads TGTGCCAGCAAGGGGCCCGGGACAAGATACACCTTC.

The chain employs TRBV4-2 and TRBJ2-5; 9 bases agree with TRBD2. Germline CDR1 is LGHNA and CDR2 is YNFKEQ. Trimming took 6 bases from V and 5 from J; bases not matched to a gene: 10. This CDR3 is built from 15 residues. Here the CDR3 DNA reads TGTGCCAGCAGTCCCCGGCGCGGGGGGGAGGAGACCCAGTACTTC. This gives the protein CASSPRRGGEETQYF.

V is TRBV15 and J is TRBJ1-2, with D perhaps matching TRBD1 (6 bases). V lost 1 base to trimming and J lost 10 bases, with 22 bases between them. Germline CDR1 reads LNHNV; CDR2 reads YYDKDF (reference sequence). There are 16 residues in the CDR3. CDR3 nucleotides: TGTGCCACCAGCAGAGGGGGGGGGCGCGTCCCGACGGACTACACCTTC. This codes for CATSRGGGRVPTDYTF.

In its sample, this clone was seen a few times. V usage is TRBV4-1 and J usage is TRBJ1-5; D gene unclear. CDR3 length: 13 amino acids. CDR1 is MGHRA and CDR2 is YSYEKL in the germline V gene. Between the trimmed V and J ends, which lost 1 base and 6 bases, there was a span of 7 bases. This CDR3 reads CASSQAVLQPQHF. CDR3 nucleotide sequence: TGCGCCAGCAGCCAAGCAGTTCTTCAGCCCCAGCATTTT.

The chain carries TRBV4-1 and TRBJ1-2, with D tentatively TRBD1 (5 bases). V gave up 4 bases and J gave up 0 bases, with 12 bases separating them. The CDR3 loop spans 15 amino acids. Germline CDR1 reads MGHRA; CDR2 reads YSYEKL. CDR3 in amino acids: CASSLRDGANYGYTF. The CDR3 DNA follows: TGCGCCAGCAGCCTCCGGGACGGAGCTAACTATGGCTACACCTTC.

The table lists this clone with a count of one. At one boundary the junction diverges from the germline segment, which might be a read error. The chain joins TRBV7-8 to TRBJ1-4; the D is unclear. CDR3 length: 15 amino acids. In germline, CDR1 is SGHVS, CDR2 FQNEAQ. CDR3 DNA: TGTGCCAGCAGCTCGCTACCTACCACTAAGGAAAAACTGTTTTTT. Translation: CASSSLPTTKEKLFF.

This sequence joins TRBV19 and TRBJ2-4; D uncertain. Trimming stripped 6 bases from V and 1 base from J, with 10 bases between. The CDR3 covers 14 residues. Germline CDR1 reads LNHDA; CDR2 reads SQIVND (reference sequence). CDR3 in amino acids: CASSDGSAKNIQYF. In nucleotides, the CDR3 is TGTGCCAGTAGCGACGGCTCGGCCAAAAACATTCAGTACTTC. Variable domain in full (rest from reference TRBV19 and TRBJ2-4): DGGITQSPKYLFRKEGQNVTLSCEQNLNHDAMYWYRQDPGQGLRLIYYSQIVNDFQKGDIAEGYSVSREKKESFPLTVTSAQKNPTAFYLCASSDGSAKNIQYFGAGTRLSVL.

The chain uses TRBV10-3 and TRBJ2-2; 8 bases align to TRBD1. J gave up 0 bases and V 7 bases, and 4 bases lay outside the gene matches. The CDR3 extends over 15 amino acids. Germline lookup yields CDR1 ENHRY and CDR2 SYGVKD. The CDR3 bases are TGTGCCATCACCCCACAGGGGGCGAACACCGGGGAGCTGTTTTTT. Protein sequence: CAITPQGANTGELFF.

V usage is TRBV6-1 and J usage is TRBJ2-5; D perhaps matches TRBD2 (5 bases). Germline loops: CDR1 MNHNS, CDR2 SASEGT. This CDR3 region has 14 residues. V lost 6 bases and J lost 7, with 18 bases in between. For the CDR3, the DNA is TGTGCCAGCAGCCCCAGACTCGGGGTATGGACCCAGTACTTC. Protein: CASSPRLGVWTQYF.

This rearrangement joins TRBV29-1 to TRBJ1-1; a possible D gene is TRBD1 (5 bases). Per the germline V gene, CDR1 is SQVTM and CDR2 is ANQGSEA. There are 15 residues in the CDR3. V lost 4 bases, J lost 6 bases, and 21 bases lay in between. CDR3 DNA: TGCAGCGTTGTCAGGGTACAGGAGGTAGGCGCTGAAGCTTTCTTT. Amino acids: CSVVRVQEVGAEAFF.

CDR3 DNA sequence: TGCGCCAGCAGCTTGGCCGTTGGATCGAATTCACCCCTCCACTTT. It encodes CASSLAVGSNSPLHF. The rearrangement uses TRBV5-1 and TRBJ1-6; D remains unclear. Trimming took 0 bases from V and 7 from J, leaving 11 bases between them. This CDR3 region has 15 residues. Germline CDR1 SGHRS, CDR2 YFSETQ.

The chain combines TRBV5-4 with TRBJ1-2; perhaps TRBD1 as D (5 bases). V was clipped by 0 bases and J by 4 bases, with 13 bases between them. Germline CDR1 is SGHNT and CDR2 is YYREEE (reference sequence). The CDR3 length is 15 residues. In DNA, the CDR3 is TGTGCCAGCAGCTTGGCGTCGGGCAGGGCCTATGGCTACACCTTC. It specifies CASSLASGRAYGYTF. The entire variable domain, with the rest obtained from reference TRBV5-4 and TRBJ1-2, is as follows: ETGVTQSPTHLIKTRGQQVTLRCSSQSGHNTVSWYQQALGQGPQFIFQYYREEENGRGNFPPRFSGLQFPNYSSELNVNALELDDSALYLCASSLASGRAYGYTFGSGTRLTVV.

The genes are TRBV5-3 and TRBJ1-5; possible D gene TRBD1, 6 bases. TRBV5-3 is labeled an ORF, and its function is uncertain. The CDR3 consists of 20 residues. V shed 2 bases and J shed 5 bases, with 29 bases lying between them. CDR3 bases: TGTGCCAGAAGCTTACTCGGGGACACGAATTGGGCGTTCCGAGATCAGCCCCAGCATTTT. Protein product: CARSLLGDTNWAFRDQPQHF.

This sequence joins TRBV25-1 and TRBJ1-1, with a tentative D call TRBD1 (5 bases). CDR3 length: 14 residues. Trimming stripped 1 base from V and 7 bases from J, with 13 bases between. Germline V CDR1 and CDR2: MGHDK, SYGVNS. CDR3 nucleotides: TGTGCCAGCAGTGAATTCGGGGCAGGGTATGAAGCTTTCTTT. It codes for CASSEFGAGYEAFF.

V and J are TRBV28 and TRBJ1-2, with D possibly being TRBD1 (6 bases). Per germline, CDR1 MDHEN and CDR2 SYDVKM. V was pared by 6 bases and J by 8 bases, with 19 bases between. CDR3 length: 14 residues. The CDR3 loop reads CASRNQGPQGGYTF. The CDR3 DNA reads as TGTGCCAGCAGGAATCAGGGGCCCCAGGGAGGCTACACCTTC.

The V call is TRBV7-2, the J call TRBJ2-1; 12 bases agree with TRBD2. CDR3 length: 16 residues. J gave up 6 bases and V 3 bases, and 6 bases lay outside the gene matches. Germline V gene data show CDR1 as SGHTA and CDR2 as FQGNSA. The CDR3 DNA reads TGTGCCAGCAGCTTCCCTAGCGGGGGGGCCTTCAATGAGCAGTTCTTC. Its protein product is CASSFPSGGAFNEQFF.

The chain combines TRBV7-2 with TRBJ2-7; D gene unclear. V gave up 2 bases and J gave up 2 bases, with 10 bases separating them. Looked up from germline, CDR1 is SGHTA and CDR2 is FQGNSA. This CDR3 region has 14 residues. The CDR3 DNA reads TGTGCCAGCAGCTTATCCCCAGTGACCTACGAGCAGTACTTC. Residues: CASSLSPVTYEQYF.